The rows below give T cell receptor beta chains drawn from one sample of a study of PD-1 blockade in classical Hodgkin lymphoma. Clones were sequenced by immunoSEQ multiplex PCR, and TCRdb holds only the in-frame ones, with some missing. The table has over 20,000 clones, roughly 80% seen once. Sequenced here: peripheral blood mononuclear cells (PBMCs), sampled before the second cycle of nivolumab. The receptor source for this set is a human donor with classical Hodgkin lymphoma. CDR3s include the opening cysteine and the closing phenylalanine or tryptophan. The order of the fields is J gene, clone size, V gene, D gene, CDR3 DNA, CDR3 protein. The D gene is left open where the match is weak. Some rows mark clone size as missing; the rest say once, few, many or name a class of expanded clone.

J gene: TRBJ2-2; clone size: .; V gene: TRBV6-5; D gene: .; CDR3 DNA: TGTGCCAGCAGTCCCACGGCGGGCACCGGGGAGCTGTTTTTT; CDR3 protein: CASSPTAGTGELFF
J gene: TRBJ1-1; clone size: few; V gene: TRBV6-6; D gene: .; CDR3 DNA: TGTGCCAGCTTAGGGGGGGCCGGCACTGAAGCTTTCTTT; CDR3 protein: CASLGGAGTEAFF
J gene: TRBJ2-1; clone size: .; V gene: TRBV21-1; D gene: .; CDR3 DNA: TGTGCCAGCAGCAACGGGACAGGGGGCCATGAGCAGTTCTTC; CDR3 protein: CASSNGTGGHEQFF
J gene: TRBJ1-1; clone size: .; V gene: TRBV5-1; D gene: .; CDR3 DNA: TGCGCCAGCAGCTTGGCCGGGATGAACACTGAAGCTTTCTTT; CDR3 protein: CASSLAGMNTEAFF
J gene: TRBJ2-4; clone size: .; V gene: TRBV5-4; D gene: TRBD1; CDR3 DNA: TGTGCCAGCAGCCCCGACAGGGGGGGGTTCGTGAACATTCAGTACTTC; CDR3 protein: CASSPDRGGFVNIQYF
J gene: TRBJ2-2; clone size: .; V gene: TRBV27; D gene: .; CDR3 DNA: TGTGCCAGCAGTTCGGGATACACCGGGGAGCTGTTTTTT; CDR3 protein: CASSSGYTGELFF
J gene: TRBJ1-5; clone size: .; V gene: TRBV2; D gene: .; CDR3 DNA: TGTGCCAGCGCGGCGGGGGGGGGCAATCAGCCCCAGCATTTT; CDR3 protein: CASAAGGGNQPQHF
J gene: TRBJ2-2; clone size: .; V gene: TRBV7-9; D gene: TRBD2; CDR3 DNA: TGTGCCAGCAGCTTGACTAGCGGGAGGGGGACCGGGGAGCTGTTTTTT; CDR3 protein: CASSLTSGRGTGELFF
J gene: TRBJ2-2; clone size: .; V gene: TRBV5-1; D gene: .; CDR3 DNA: TGCGCCAGCAGCTTTTATCAACTGGGGGTTTCCGGGGAGCTGTTTTTT; CDR3 protein: CASSFYQLGVSGELFF
J gene: TRBJ1-1; clone size: .; V gene: TRBV11-3; D gene: .; CDR3 DNA: TGTGCCAGCAGCCCCACAGGGAGGACTGAAGCTTTCTTT; CDR3 protein: CASSPTGRTEAFF
J gene: TRBJ1-1; clone size: .; V gene: TRBV6-1; D gene: .; CDR3 DNA: TGTGCCAGCAGTCACGGACAGTTCACTGAAGCTTTCTTT; CDR3 protein: CASSHGQFTEAFF
J gene: TRBJ2-1; clone size: .; V gene: TRBV28; D gene: .; CDR3 DNA: TGTGCCAGCAGTTTCCGAGGCAGGTCCTACAATGAGCAGTTCTTC; CDR3 protein: CASSFRGRSYNEQFF
J gene: TRBJ2-1; clone size: .; V gene: TRBV4-1; D gene: .; CDR3 DNA: TGCGCCAGCAGCCAAGTTATAGCGGCCCCCGGTATTGAGCAGTTCTTC; CDR3 protein: CASSQVIAAPGIEQFF
J gene: TRBJ2-7; clone size: .; V gene: TRBV15; D gene: TRBD2; CDR3 DNA: TGTGCCACCAGCAGAGTCAAGCTAGCGGGAGTGTCATACGAGCAGTACTTC; CDR3 protein: CATSRVKLAGVSYEQYF
J gene: TRBJ2-3; clone size: .; V gene: TRBV18; D gene: .; CDR3 DNA: TGTGCCAGCTCACCCCTCCCAGATACGCAGTATTTT; CDR3 protein: CASSPLPDTQYF
J gene: TRBJ2-5; clone size: .; V gene: TRBV28; D gene: .; CDR3 DNA: TGTGCCAGCAGTTTAGGGTCAACGGTCAAGACCCAGTACTTC; CDR3 protein: CASSLGSTVKTQYF
J gene: TRBJ2-3; clone size: .; V gene: TRBV5-5; D gene: .; CDR3 DNA: TGTGCCAGCAGCTTGGTTCCAGGGGAATATACGCAGTATTTT; CDR3 protein: CASSLVPGEYTQYF
J gene: TRBJ2-5; clone size: .; V gene: TRBV19; D gene: TRBD1; CDR3 DNA: TGTGCCAGTAGACGGACAGGCCAAGAGACCCAGTACTTC; CDR3 protein: CASRRTGQETQYF
J gene: TRBJ2-4; clone size: .; V gene: TRBV5-8; D gene: .; CDR3 DNA: TGTGCCAGCAGCTCGGGACCCATTCAGTACTTC; CDR3 protein: CASSSGPIQYF
J gene: TRBJ1-5; clone size: .; V gene: TRBV7-9; D gene: .; CDR3 DNA: TGTGCCAGCAGCTTAGGGTTACAGGGCACGGACAATCAGCCCCAGCATTTT; CDR3 protein: CASSLGLQGTDNQPQHF
J gene: TRBJ2-7; clone size: .; V gene: TRBV5-8; D gene: .; CDR3 DNA: TGTGCCAGCAGCTTCTCAGGGTTCTACGAGCAGTACTTC; CDR3 protein: CASSFSGFYEQYF
J gene: TRBJ2-1; clone size: .; V gene: TRBV11-3; D gene: .; CDR3 DNA: TGTGCCAGCACCGTAGGGGGGTTCTACAATGAGCAGTTCTTC; CDR3 protein: CASTVGGFYNEQFF
J gene: TRBJ1-2; clone size: .; V gene: TRBV2; D gene: .; CDR3 DNA: TGTGCCAGCAGTAAACGGGGGCTGGGGCCCGCTTATGGCTACACCTTC; CDR3 protein: CASSKRGLGPAYGYTF
J gene: TRBJ1-1; clone size: medium-sized; V gene: TRBV28; D gene: .; CDR3 DNA: TGTGCCAGCAGGACGAACACTGAAGCTTTCTTT; CDR3 protein: CASRTNTEAFF
J gene: TRBJ2-1; clone size: .; V gene: TRBV7-7; D gene: .; CDR3 DNA: TGTGCCAGCAGCTCAGCAGGGTGGAGTGAGCAGTTCTTC; CDR3 protein: CASSSAGWSEQFF
J gene: TRBJ1-4; clone size: .; V gene: TRBV14; D gene: TRBD1; CDR3 DNA: TGTGCCAGCAGCCAAGCCAGGGGGTTCGAAAAACTGTTTTTT; CDR3 protein: CASSQARGFEKLFF
J gene: TRBJ2-5; clone size: .; V gene: TRBV30; D gene: .; CDR3 DNA: TGTGCCTGGAGTGCCCCCAACAGCGGGCATCAAGAGACCCAGTACTTC; CDR3 protein: CAWSAPNSGHQETQYF
J gene: TRBJ2-3; clone size: few; V gene: TRBV4-1; D gene: TRBD2; CDR3 DNA: TGCGCCAGCAGCCAAATAGCGACTAGCGGGCCCACAGATACGCAGTATTTT; CDR3 protein: CASSQIATSGPTDTQYF
J gene: TRBJ1-5; clone size: .; V gene: TRBV7-9; D gene: .; CDR3 DNA: TGTGCCAGCAGCATTCGACACATCAATCAGCCCCAGCATTTT; CDR3 protein: CASSIRHINQPQHF
J gene: TRBJ2-1; clone size: .; V gene: TRBV6-5; D gene: TRBD2; CDR3 DNA: TGTGCCAGCAGTTACACGGGACTAGCGGGATCTGAGCAGTTCTTC; CDR3 protein: CASSYTGLAGSEQFF
J gene: TRBJ2-7; clone size: .; V gene: TRBV5-4; D gene: .; CDR3 DNA: TGTGCCAGCAGCTTGAAGGGGCGCGAGCAGTACTTC; CDR3 protein: CASSLKGREQYF
J gene: TRBJ2-1; clone size: .; V gene: TRBV5-1; D gene: TRBD2; CDR3 DNA: TGCGCCAGCAGCTTGGCCGTCGCCGGGGGGGAGCAGTTCTTC; CDR3 protein: CASSLAVAGGEQFF
J gene: TRBJ1-2; clone size: .; V gene: TRBV28; D gene: TRBD1; CDR3 DNA: TGTGCCAGCAGTCTTTTAGGACAGGGGGACGGCTACACCTTC; CDR3 protein: CASSLLGQGDGYTF
J gene: TRBJ2-1; clone size: .; V gene: TRBV28; D gene: TRBD2; CDR3 DNA: TGTGCCAGCCTTACGACTAGCGGGCCCAATGAGCAGTTCTTC; CDR3 protein: CASLTTSGPNEQFF
J gene: TRBJ2-4; clone size: .; V gene: TRBV18; D gene: .; CDR3 DNA: TGTGCCAGCTCACGGGATGGGGCCAAAAACATTCAGTACTTC; CDR3 protein: CASSRDGAKNIQYF
J gene: TRBJ2-2; clone size: few; V gene: TRBV6-4; D gene: .; CDR3 DNA: TGTGCCAGCATCGTACTCGAACACCGGGGAGCTGTTTTT; CDR3 protein: CASIVLEHRGAVF
J gene: TRBJ2-3; clone size: .; V gene: TRBV7-9; D gene: .; CDR3 DNA: TGTGCCAGCAGCTTAATGGGCCCTTCGATAACGCAGTATTTT; CDR3 protein: CASSLMGPSITQYF
J gene: TRBJ1-6; clone size: once; V gene: TRBV23-1; D gene: .; CDR3 DNA: TGCGCCAGCAGTCAAGGGACAACAACCCTCCACTTT; CDR3 protein: CASSQGTTTLHF
J gene: TRBJ1-1; clone size: .; V gene: TRBV23-1; D gene: .; CDR3 DNA: TGCGCCAGCAGTCAAGATCAAAGGTGGAACACTGAAGCTTTCTTT; CDR3 protein: CASSQDQRWNTEAFF
J gene: TRBJ2-2; clone size: .; V gene: TRBV7-8; D gene: .; CDR3 DNA: TGTGCCAGCAGCGTCCCCGCCGGGACACTTAACACCGGGGAGCTGTTTTTT; CDR3 protein: CASSVPAGTLNTGELFF
J gene: TRBJ1-4; clone size: few; V gene: TRBV19; D gene: .; CDR3 DNA: TGTGCCAGTAGTGACAGGACAAGAGGTGAAAAACTGTTTTTT; CDR3 protein: CASSDRTRGEKLFF
J gene: TRBJ1-1; clone size: .; V gene: TRBV19; D gene: .; CDR3 DNA: TGTGCCAGTAGTATTCTCCCACCTTTTGAACCGGGAGCTTTCTTT; CDR3 protein: CASSILPPFEPGAFF
J gene: TRBJ1-5; clone size: .; V gene: TRBV19; D gene: .; CDR3 DNA: TGTGCCAGTAGTATAACCGGACCTTCCAATCAGCCCCAGCATTTT; CDR3 protein: CASSITGPSNQPQHF
J gene: TRBJ2-5; clone size: .; V gene: TRBV29-1; D gene: .; CDR3 DNA: TGCAGCGTCCTGGTAGGGGAGACCCAGTACTTC; CDR3 protein: CSVLVGETQYF
J gene: TRBJ2-2; clone size: .; V gene: TRBV23-1; D gene: TRBD1; CDR3 DNA: TGCGCTGACAGGGGGCCCGTCACCGGGGAGCTGTTTTTT; CDR3 protein: CADRGPVTGELFF
J gene: TRBJ2-3; clone size: .; V gene: TRBV7-9; D gene: .; CDR3 DNA: TGTGCCAGCAGCCCCCCAGCGGGTACGCAGTATTTT; CDR3 protein: CASSPPAGTQYF